Presented here are 25 T cell receptor beta chains from one specimen sequenced in a study of cytomegalovirus exposure and HLA in healthy donors. The assay was immunoSEQ multiplex PCR, and TCRdb's table has in-frame clones only and misses some. The data hold around 55,000 clones, with approximately 90% observed a single time. Sequencing used PBMCs. These receptors all stem from a young man in good health and CMV-seronegative.

The V call is TRBV27, the J call TRBJ2-2; D is ambiguous. Germline V lookup: CDR1 MNHEY, CDR2 SMNVEV (reference sequence). The CDR3 runs 16 residues. The germline V and J ends were trimmed by 0 bases and 1 base, with 9 bases remaining between them. The CDR3, as DNA: TGTGCCAGCAGTTTATCGGTCAGAATGAACACCGGGGAGCTGTTTTTT. It specifies CASSLSVRMNTGELFF.

This clone was recorded a few times. The chain employs TRBV6-1 and TRBJ1-1, with 8 bases fitting TRBD1. Germline V CDR1 and CDR2: MNHNS, SASEGT. The CDR3 length is 12 residues. The V gene end was trimmed by 6 bases and the J gene end by 6 bases; junction bases not matched to a gene: 3. The CDR3 DNA sequence: TGTGCCAGCAGCGAGACAGGGGCTGAAGCTTTCTTT. It codes for CASSETGAEAFF.

This clone was seen a handful of times. The chain recombines TRBV11-1 with TRBJ2-7; 9 nucleotides agree with TRBD1. V was clipped by 3 bases and J by 3 bases; unmatched bases: 0. The CDR3 has 13 amino acids. Germline V gives CDR1 SGHAT, CDR2 FQDESV (reference sequence). The CDR3 sequence: CASSLTGGYEQYF. CDR3 bases: TGTGCCAGCAGCTTGACAGGGGGCTACGAGCAGTACTTC. Drawing the rest from reference TRBV11-1 and TRBJ2-7, the complete variable domain is EAEVAQSPRYKITEKSQAVAFWCDPISGHATLYWYRQILGQGPELLVQFQDESVVDDSQLPKDRFSAERLKGVDSTLKIQPAELGDSAMYLCASSLTGGYEQYFGPGTRLTVT.

V usage is TRBV5-8 and J usage is TRBJ2-1, with 7 bases lining up with TRBD2. CDR1 SGHTS and CDR2 YDEGEE come from the germline V gene. CDR3 size: 13 residues. CDR3 coding DNA: TGTGCTCACCTGGGGGGGTCCTACAATGAGCAGTTCTTC. It translates to CAHLGGSYNEQFF.

The V gene is TRBV15, the J gene TRBJ2-2; the match to TRBD1 covers 10 bases. CDR3 length: 16 amino acids. Trimming at V came to 1 base and at J to 4 bases, leaving 3 bases not matched to a gene. The V gene's germline CDR1 is LNHNV and CDR2 YYDKDF (reference sequence). CDR3 sequence: CATSRATGGITGELFF. The DNA of the CDR3 is TGTGCCACCAGCAGAGCGACAGGGGGCATCACCGGGGAGCTGTTTTTT.

The rearrangement uses TRBV19 and TRBJ1-2; D perhaps matches TRBD1 (5 bases). The CDR3 is made up of 14 amino acids. V lost 7 bases, J lost 4 bases, and 16 bases lay in between. From germline, CDR1 is LNHDA and CDR2 SQIVND (reference sequence). The CDR3 is CASTPAPGFYGYTF. The DNA of the CDR3 is TGTGCCAGTACTCCAGCCCCAGGGTTCTATGGCTACACCTTC. Drawing the rest from reference TRBV19 and TRBJ1-2, the complete variable domain is DGGITQSPKYLFRKEGQNVTLSCEQNLNHDAMYWYRQDPGQGLRLIYYSQIVNDFQKGDIAEGYSVSREKKESFPLTVTSAQKNPTAFYLCASTPAPGFYGYTFGSGTRLTVV.

This clone showed up just once. The chain links TRBV12-5 to TRBJ2-1, with D maybe TRBD2 (7 bases). With 1 base removed from V and 5 bases from J, the gap between germline ends came to 24 bases. The CDR3 is made up of 19 amino acids. The germline V gene has CDR1 LGHNT and CDR2 FRNRAP. CDR3 protein: CASGLETTWGGGPNNEQFF. The CDR3, as DNA: TGTGCTAGTGGTTTGGAAACCACGTGGGGCGGGGGCCCTAACAATGAGCAGTTCTTC.

The chain recombines TRBV1 with TRBJ2-7; the table's D call, TRBD1, was not checked against the DNA. TRBV1 is recorded as a pseudogene. The length of the CDR3 is 15 residues. CDR3 residues: CTSSQLDRLSYEQYF. The CDR3 DNA sequence: TGCACCAGCAGCCAACTGGACAGGCTCTCCTACGAGCAGTACTTC.

The chain has TRBV10-3 and TRBJ1-2; no clear D gene. CDR1 and CDR2 from the germline V gene are ENHRY and SYGVKD. V lost 3 bases and J lost 8, with 13 bases in between. The CDR3 loop spans 13 amino acids. This CDR3 reads CAISDRGIGGYTF. The CDR3 DNA reads as TGTGCCATCAGTGACCGGGGAATAGGCGGCTACACCTTC.

The V call is TRBV30, the J call TRBJ2-1, with D perhaps TRBD1 (5 bases). Germline V gene lookup returns CDR1 GTSNPN and CDR2 SVGIG (reference sequence). V gave up 1 base and J gave up 6 bases, with 13 bases separating them. This CDR3 contains 14 residues. The CDR3 loop reads CAWSEGRLVNEQFF. DNA for the CDR3: TGTGCCTGGAGTGAGGGGCGGCTAGTCAATGAGCAGTTCTTC. The variable domain in full, with the rest retrieved from reference TRBV30 and TRBJ2-1, is SQTIHQWPATLVQPVGSPLSLECTVEGTSNPNLYWYRQAAGRGLQLLFYSVGIGQISSEVPQNLSASRPQDRQFILSSKKLLLSDSGFYLCAWSEGRLVNEQFFGPGTRLTVL.

A single count supports this clone. The V gene is TRBV7-2, the J gene TRBJ2-1, with D uncertain. The CDR3 contains 13 residues. Germline CDR1 reads SGHTA; CDR2 reads FQGNSA. The V gene lost 4 bases and the J gene lost 9 bases, with 13 bases spanning the gap. The CDR3 loop reads CASSSDTVGEQFF. In DNA form, the CDR3 reads TGTGCCAGCAGCTCAGACACGGTCGGTGAGCAGTTCTTC.

The CDR3 sequence: CASSLGHNDYGYTF. The CDR3 DNA sequence: TGTGCCAGTAGTCTGGGGCACAACGACTATGGCTACACCTTC. J is TRBJ1-2 and V is TRBV19; tentative D call: TRBD1 (5 bases). CDR3 length: 14 amino acids. Germline V CDR1 and CDR2: LNHDA, SQIVND (reference sequence). The V gene lost 5 bases and the J gene lost 3 bases, with 13 bases spanning the gap.

The chain employs TRBV7-6 and TRBJ1-1; no definite D call. The V gene's germline CDR1 is SGHVS and CDR2 FNYEAQ. This CDR3 has 13 residues. Trimming pared 2 bases from V and 0 bases from J, leaving 4 bases between. The CDR3 reads CASSLSVNTEAFF. The DNA for the CDR3 is TGTGCCAGCAGCTTATCCGTGAACACTGAAGCTTTCTTT.

The V and J genes are TRBV11-2 and TRBJ2-1; TRBD1 might be the D (6 bases). From germline, CDR1 is SGHAT and CDR2 FQNNGV. The CDR3 sequence is 16 residues long. Trimming cost V 2 bases and J 2 bases, with 13 bases left between them. This CDR3 is CASSLFRGLTYNEQFF. The CDR3 region has the DNA TGTGCCAGCAGCTTATTCAGGGGATTAACCTACAATGAGCAGTTCTTC. Full variable domain (missing parts from reference TRBV11-2 and TRBJ2-1): EAGVAQSPRYKIIEKRQSVAFWCNPISGHATLYWYQQILGQGPKLLIQFQNNGVVDDSQLPKDRFSAERLKGVDSTLKIQPAKLEDSAVYLCASSLFRGLTYNEQFFGPGTRLTVL.

The gene calls are TRBV21-1 and TRBJ1-4; the table assigns TRBD1, which was not confirmed against the DNA. TRBV21-1 is described as a pseudogene. The CDR3 consists of 15 residues. CDR3 in DNA: TGTGCCAGCAGCTGTAAAGGGGTCACGAAAGAAAAACTGTTTTTT. It specifies CASSCKGVTKEKLFF.

The chain joins TRBV29-1 to TRBJ2-1, with D possibly being TRBD2 (7 bases). The CDR3 contains 16 residues. Germline loops: CDR1 SQVTM, CDR2 ANQGSEA. Trimming left V 5 bases short and J 1 base short, with 18 bases between. CDR3 amino acids: CSVSDVGGQSYNEQFF. The CDR3 DNA reads as TGCAGCGTTTCTGATGTCGGGGGGCAATCCTACAATGAGCAGTTCTTC.

The V call is TRBV5-4, the J call TRBJ2-2; TRBD1 might be the D (7 bases). This CDR3 is 16 amino acids long. V lost 2 bases to trimming and J lost 2 bases, with 13 bases between them. Germline values: CDR1 SGHNT, CDR2 YYREEE (reference sequence). The CDR3 DNA reads as TGTGCCAGCAGCTTATCTCAGGGGGGTAACACCGGGGAGCTGTTTTTT. As protein: CASSLSQGGNTGELFF.

The rearrangement links TRBV6-6 to TRBJ1-2, with 10 bases aligning to TRBD1. Germline assignment: CDR1 MNHNY and CDR2 SVGAGI (reference sequence). The length of the CDR3 is 13 residues. Trimming took 7 bases from V and 8 from J; bases not matched to a gene: 7. As DNA, the CDR3 is TGTGCCAGCATCCCAGGACAGGGGGGGGGCTACACCTTC. Translating it yields CASIPGQGGGYTF.

This chain joins TRBV28 and TRBJ2-3; 8 bases align to TRBD2. This CDR3 region has 16 residues. Per the germline V gene, CDR1 is MDHEN and CDR2 is SYDVKM. V shed 5 bases and J 2 bases; nucleotides not matched to a gene: 9. CDR3 sequence: CASSILLAGFTDTQYF. DNA of the CDR3: TGTGCCAGCAGTATACTCCTAGCGGGTTTCACAGATACGCAGTATTTT. Looking up the rest from reference TRBV28 and TRBJ2-3 gives the full variable domain: DVKVTQSSRYLVKRTGEKVFLECVQDMDHENMFWYRQDPGLGLRLIYFSYDVKMKEKGDIPEGYSVSREKKERFSLILESASTNQTSMYLCASSILLAGFTDTQYFGPGTRLTVL.

V is TRBV27 and J is TRBJ2-3, with 7 nucleotides matching TRBD2. The CDR3 totals 13 residues. Germline V lookup: CDR1 MNHEY, CDR2 SMNVEV (reference sequence). V was pared by 5 bases and J by 4 bases, with 3 bases of the junction left unmatched. The CDR3 loop reads CASSIGRPDTQYF. The CDR3 region has the DNA TGTGCCAGCAGTATCGGGAGGCCAGATACGCAGTATTTT.

The chain is built from TRBV5-4 and TRBJ1-4; 10 positions match TRBD1. The germline gives CDR1 SGHNT, CDR2 YYREEE (reference sequence). The CDR3 length is 20 residues. V trimming: 4 bases; J trimming: 0 bases; junction bases outside the gene matches: 15. The CDR3 loop reads CASSGGPDRGEGATNEKLFF. For the CDR3, the DNA is TGTGCCAGCAGCGGGGGACCGGACAGGGGGGAAGGGGCAACTAATGAAAAACTGTTTTTT.

Concerning this clone itself: It is likely a read error, because the conserved phenylalanine at the end of the CDR3 is missing. The DNA is left out, because the CDR3 cannot be placed on it with certainty; the CDR3 is given as TCRdb lists it. The V call is TRBV19, the J call TRBJ1-5; TRBD1, as called in the table, went unchecked against the DNA. Germline V CDR1 and CDR2: LNHDA, SQIVND (reference sequence). The CDR3 has 12 residues if both end residues are counted. The CDR3 spells CASSSGQGSPSL.

The V call is TRBV19, the J call TRBJ2-2; the D gene is possibly TRBD2 (6 bases). The ends were cut back, 5 bases at V and 3 bases at J, with 16 bases in the middle. The CDR3 is 16 residues long. Germline CDR1 and CDR2: LNHDA and SQIVND (reference sequence). The CDR3 reads CASSSSGVPDTGELFF. The CDR3 bases are TGTGCCAGTAGTTCCTCGGGAGTACCTGACACCGGGGAGCTGTTTTTT.

V gene TRBV2 combines with J gene TRBJ2-7; TRBD1 is a possible D gene (5 bases). V shed 6 bases and J shed 0 bases, with 15 bases lying between them. The CDR3 sequence is 15 residues long. Germline V lookup: CDR1 SNHLY, CDR2 FYNNEI. CDR3 nucleotide sequence: TGTGCCAGCAGACAAGGGTTCAGGGACTCCTACGAGCAGTACTTC. The encoded protein is CASRQGFRDSYEQYF.

The chain combines TRBV10-3 with TRBJ2-1; 8 positions match TRBD2. From germline, CDR1 is ENHRY and CDR2 SYGVKD. This CDR3 is built from 15 residues. V was clipped by 5 bases and J by 6 bases; unmatched bases: 9. The CDR3: CAISSVGTSVNEQFF. CDR3 in DNA: TGTGCCATCAGTTCCGTCGGGACTAGTGTCAATGAGCAGTTCTTC.